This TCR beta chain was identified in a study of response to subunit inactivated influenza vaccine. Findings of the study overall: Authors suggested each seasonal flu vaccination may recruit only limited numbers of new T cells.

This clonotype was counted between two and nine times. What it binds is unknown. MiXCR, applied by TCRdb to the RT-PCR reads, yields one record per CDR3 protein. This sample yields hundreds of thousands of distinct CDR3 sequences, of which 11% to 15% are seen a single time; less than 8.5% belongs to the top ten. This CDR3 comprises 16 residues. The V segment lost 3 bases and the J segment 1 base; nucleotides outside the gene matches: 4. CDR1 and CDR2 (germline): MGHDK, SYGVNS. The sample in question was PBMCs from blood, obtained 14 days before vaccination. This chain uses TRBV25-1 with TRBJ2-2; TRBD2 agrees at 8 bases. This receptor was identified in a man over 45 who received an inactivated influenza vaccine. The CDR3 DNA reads TGTGCCAGCAGTGACCCGGGAGGGAGGAACACCGGGGAGCTGTTTTTT. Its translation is CASSDPGGRNTGELFF.